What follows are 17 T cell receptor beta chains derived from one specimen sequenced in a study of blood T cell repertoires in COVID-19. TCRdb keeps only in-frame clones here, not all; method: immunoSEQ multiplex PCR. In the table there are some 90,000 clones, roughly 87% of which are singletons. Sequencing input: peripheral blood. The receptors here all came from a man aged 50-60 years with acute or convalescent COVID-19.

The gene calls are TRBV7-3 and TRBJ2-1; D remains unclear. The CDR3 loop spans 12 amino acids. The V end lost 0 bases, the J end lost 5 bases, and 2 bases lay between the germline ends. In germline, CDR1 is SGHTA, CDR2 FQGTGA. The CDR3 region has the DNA TGTGCCAGCAGCTTAACTAACAATGAGCAGTTCTTC. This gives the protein CASSLTNNEQFF.

CDR3 DNA: TGTGCCAGCAGCTTGTGGGCGACAGGGATCAATGAGCAGTTCTTC. This translates into CASSLWATGINEQFF. The chain carries TRBV5-6 and TRBJ2-1; TRBD1 matches 7 bases. Germline assignment: CDR1 SGHDT and CDR2 YYEEEE. Losses at the gene ends were 1 base for V and 6 bases for J; bases not matched to a gene: 7. The CDR3 contains 15 residues.

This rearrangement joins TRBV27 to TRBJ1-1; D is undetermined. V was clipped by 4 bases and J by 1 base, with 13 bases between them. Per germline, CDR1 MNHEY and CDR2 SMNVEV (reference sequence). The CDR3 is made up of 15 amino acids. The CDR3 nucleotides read TGTGCCAGCAGTTGGGGTCCGGGAGGGAACACTGAAGCTTTCTTT. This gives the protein CASSWGPGGNTEAFF.

The CDR3 here is CASSLGQGHYEQYF. In DNA form, the CDR3 reads TGTGCCAGCTCTCTAGGACAGGGCCACTACGAGCAGTACTTC. The gene calls are TRBV18 and TRBJ2-7, with TRBD1 identical over 8 bases. Germline CDR1 is KGHSH and CDR2 is LQKENI. V shed 6 bases and J 3 bases; nucleotides not matched to a gene: 7. This CDR3 has 14 residues.

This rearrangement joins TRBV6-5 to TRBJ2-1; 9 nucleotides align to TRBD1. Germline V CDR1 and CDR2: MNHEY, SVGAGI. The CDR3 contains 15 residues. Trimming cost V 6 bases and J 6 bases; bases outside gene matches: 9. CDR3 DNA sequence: TGTGCCAGCAGACCCGACAGGGGGGCCTTCAATGAGCAGTTCTTC. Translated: CASRPDRGAFNEQFF.

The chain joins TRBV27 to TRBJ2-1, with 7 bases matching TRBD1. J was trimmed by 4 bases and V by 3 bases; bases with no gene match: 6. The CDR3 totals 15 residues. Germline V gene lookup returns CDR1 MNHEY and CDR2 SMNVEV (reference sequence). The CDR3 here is CASSFTGDGYNEQFF. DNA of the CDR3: TGTGCCAGCAGTTTTACAGGGGATGGGTACAATGAGCAGTTCTTC.

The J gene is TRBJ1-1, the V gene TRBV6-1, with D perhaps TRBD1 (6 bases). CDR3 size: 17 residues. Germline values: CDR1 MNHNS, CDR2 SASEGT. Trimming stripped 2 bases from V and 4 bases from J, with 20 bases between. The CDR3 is CASSESQPRQVRTEAFF. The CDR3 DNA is TGTGCCAGCAGTGAAAGTCAGCCCAGACAGGTTCGCACTGAAGCTTTCTTT.

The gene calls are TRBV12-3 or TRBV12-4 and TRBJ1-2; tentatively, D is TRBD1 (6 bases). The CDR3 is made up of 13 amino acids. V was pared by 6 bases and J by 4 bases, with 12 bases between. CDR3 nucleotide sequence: TGTGCCAGCAGCCTCCGGGACACCTATGGCTACACCTTC. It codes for CASSLRDTYGYTF.

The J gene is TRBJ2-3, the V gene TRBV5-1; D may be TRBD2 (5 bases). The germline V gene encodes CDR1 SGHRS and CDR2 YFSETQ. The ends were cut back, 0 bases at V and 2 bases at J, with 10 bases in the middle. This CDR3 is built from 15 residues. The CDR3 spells CASSLAGLITDTQYF. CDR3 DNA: TGCGCCAGCAGCTTGGCAGGACTTATCACAGATACGCAGTATTTT. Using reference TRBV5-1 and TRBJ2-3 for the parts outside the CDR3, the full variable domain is KAGVTQTPRYLIKTRGQQVTLSCSPISGHRSVSWYQQTPGQGLQFLFEYFSETQRNKGNFPGRFSGRQFSNSRSEMNVSTLELGDSALYLCASSLAGLITDTQYFGPGTRLTVL.

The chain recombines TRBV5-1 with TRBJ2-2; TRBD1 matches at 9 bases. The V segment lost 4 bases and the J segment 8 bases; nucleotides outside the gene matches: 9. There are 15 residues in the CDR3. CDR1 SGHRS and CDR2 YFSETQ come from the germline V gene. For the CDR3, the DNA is TGCGCCAGCAGCCCCGAGACAGGGGGAGGAGGGGAGCTGTTTTTT. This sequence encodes CASSPETGGGGELFF.

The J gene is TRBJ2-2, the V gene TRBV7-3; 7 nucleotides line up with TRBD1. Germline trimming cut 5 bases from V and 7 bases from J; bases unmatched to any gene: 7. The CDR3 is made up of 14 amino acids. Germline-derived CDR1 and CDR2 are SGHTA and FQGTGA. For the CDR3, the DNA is TGTGCCAGCAGCCCTGACAGGGTTAACGGGGAGCTGTTTTTT. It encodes CASSPDRVNGELFF.

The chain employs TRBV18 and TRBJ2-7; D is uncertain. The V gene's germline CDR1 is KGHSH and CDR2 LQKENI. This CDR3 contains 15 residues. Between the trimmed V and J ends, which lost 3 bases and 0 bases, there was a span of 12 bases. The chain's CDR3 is CASSPYPSSSYEQYF. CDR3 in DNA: TGTGCCAGCTCACCGTACCCCTCGAGCTCCTACGAGCAGTACTTC.

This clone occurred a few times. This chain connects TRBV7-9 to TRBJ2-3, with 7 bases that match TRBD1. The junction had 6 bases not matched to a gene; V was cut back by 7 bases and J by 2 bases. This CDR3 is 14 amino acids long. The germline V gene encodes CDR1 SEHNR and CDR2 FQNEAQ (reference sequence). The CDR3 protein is CASMHRGLTDTQYF. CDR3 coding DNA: TGTGCCAGCATGCACAGGGGTCTCACAGATACGCAGTATTTT.

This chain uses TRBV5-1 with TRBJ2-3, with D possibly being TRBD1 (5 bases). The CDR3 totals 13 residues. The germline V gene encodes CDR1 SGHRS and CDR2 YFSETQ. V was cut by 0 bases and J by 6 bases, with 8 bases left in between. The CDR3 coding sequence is TGCGCCAGCAGCTTGGTAGGGGTCGATACGCAGTATTTT. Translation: CASSLVGVDTQYF.

In nucleotides, the CDR3 is TGTGCCAGTAGTATCGGAGGGTTTACACCTTCCATCTATGGCTACACCTTC. It encodes CASSIGGFTPSIYGYTF. The chain couples TRBV19 to TRBJ1-2; D is unclear. V shed 3 bases and J shed 4 bases, with 21 bases lying between them. Germline assignment: CDR1 LNHDA and CDR2 SQIVND (reference sequence). The CDR3 sequence is 17 residues long.

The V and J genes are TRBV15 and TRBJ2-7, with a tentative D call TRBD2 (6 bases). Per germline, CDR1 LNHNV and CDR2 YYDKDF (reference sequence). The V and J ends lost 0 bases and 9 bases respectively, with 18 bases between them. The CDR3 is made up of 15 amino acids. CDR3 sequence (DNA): TGTGCCACCAGCAGAGAGGGAGGCGGGAATCCGTGGCAGTACGTC. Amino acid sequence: CATSREGGGNPWQYV.

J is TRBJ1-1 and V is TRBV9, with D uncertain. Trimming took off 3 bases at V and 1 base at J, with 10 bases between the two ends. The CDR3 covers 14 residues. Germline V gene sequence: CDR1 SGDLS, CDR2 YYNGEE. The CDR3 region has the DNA TGTGCCAGCAGCGCCTATGGTGGGAACACTGAAGCTTTCTTT. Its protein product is CASSAYGGNTEAFF. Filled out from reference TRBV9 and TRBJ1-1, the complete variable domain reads DSGVTQTPKHLITATGQRVTLRCSPRSGDLSVYWYQQSLDQGLQFLIQYYNGEERAKGNILERFSAQQFPDLHSELNLSSLELGDSALYFCASSAYGGNTEAFFGQGTRLTVV.